A single T cell receptor (beta chain) is shown here with its context. Its antigen is not identified. The data derive from a study of T cell responses to AZD1222 COVID-19 vaccine. Study as a whole: The study pooled second doses at about 4 or about 12 weeks. Findings and caveats of the study: Spike-specific TCR breadth and depth both grew after two AZD1222 doses.

Libraries were prepared by immunoSEQ multiplex PCR; TCRdb keeps only in-frame clonotypes and omits some of them. The sample carries approximately 110,000 clones, around 87% recorded once. CDR3 length: 17 amino acids. From germline, CDR1 is KGHSH and CDR2 LQKENI. Trimming removed 6 bases from V and 0 bases from J, with 18 bases in between. This chain uses TRBV18 with TRBJ1-5; D not resolved. The source is an adult in good health. Sequenced material: peripheral blood, taken on day 0 of AZD1222 vaccination. CDR3 sequence reads: CASSPYVNGDSNQPQHF. The CDR3 nucleotides are TGTGCCAGCTCGCCGTACGTGAACGGGGATAGCAATCAGCCCCAGCATTTT. Full variable domain (rest looked up from reference TRBV18 and TRBJ1-5): NAGVMQNPRHLVRRRGQEARLRCSPMKGHSHVYWYRQLPEEGLKFMVYLQKENIIDESGMPKERFSAEFPKEGPSILRIQQVVRGDSAAYFCASSPYVNGDSNQPQHFGDGTRLSIL.